This T cell receptor (beta chain) was documented in a study of blood T cells in healthy people across ages. Study outcomes and limitations: Getting older went along with TCR beta diversity per million T cells dropping roughly linearly.

Next came a second PCR, run for about 7 to 12 cycles, which used a sample-barcoded 5' primer along with a J-beta primer mix. Each cDNA molecule carried a tag from a template-switch adaptor that contained 12 random nucleotides. TCRdb called the 5' RACE reads again in MiXCR, with one record for every CDR3 protein. The sample comprises about 680,000 distinct CDR3 sequences, 49% of which are singletons, and around a third rests with the top ten. Trimming took off 8 bases at V and 7 bases at J, with 9 bases between the two ends. The CDR3 is 11 amino acids. Germline CDR1 SGHTA, CDR2 FQGNSA. Caucasian, healthy and from Russia, the donors were aged between about 6 and 90. At least 6 million PBMCs were isolated per sample. This clonotype has at least ten counts. The antigen remains undetermined.

The chain employs TRBV7-2 and TRBJ2-1; TRBD1 or TRBD2 may be the D gene (6 bases each). Sequencing was done on a sample of blood. This clonotype was obtained from a woman aged 60 to 75 in good health. The CDR3 sequence is CASQGRNEQFF. Written as DNA, the CDR3 is TGTGCCAGCCAGGGGAGGAATGAGCAGTTCTTC.